The T cell receptor (beta chain) under discussion was sequenced for a study of regulatory T cells in long-lasting Graves disease (dated by TCRdb to the early 2020s). Background on the whole study: Patients with newly diagnosed Graves' disease had been on antithyroid drugs for under 3 months. Persistent Graves' disease patients were compared with newly diagnosed Graves' disease patients by peripheral blood TCR sequencing and RNA sequencing. The study was conducted in China and was registered as a clinical trial. TCR sequencing covered some 13 persistent and 20 newly diagnosed Graves' disease patients, 33 samples in total.

Study-wide findings and limitations: Sequencing and analysis were limited to the TCR beta chain. The study examined only peripheral blood because the primary lesion, thyroid tissue, could not be accessed. A larger number of public clonotypes was shared among persistent patients (approximately 3,000) than among newly diagnosed patients (around 870). Compared with newly diagnosed patients, patients with persistent Graves' disease had lower TCR Shannon entropy and fewer highly expanded clones, which suggests clonal expansion. As a limitation, the authors acknowledged that the small sample size may reduce accuracy.

Read against the paper, the sample's time point label means: newly diagnosed GD, antithyroid drugs for less than 3 months. For both TCR sequencing and RNA sequencing, RNA was extracted from PBMCs using TRIzol. The diagnosis of Graves' disease followed American Thyroid Association guidelines. Patients were recruited from an endocrinology department in Xi'an, China. From each patient, around 8.3 milliliters of peripheral blood was collected into an EDTA anticoagulant tube. Ficoll Paque Plus density gradient separation was used to isolate PBMCs, and no further T cell sorting was done. An Agilent 2100 Bioanalyzer and agarose gel were used to assess RNA quality, and a NanoDrop 2000 was used to measure RNA concentration. Library preparation used multiplex PCR. Instrument used: Illumina HiSeq 4000. To build TCR beta libraries, CDR3 regions were amplified by Arm-PCR using iRepertoire HTBI primers. Before sequencing, the PCR products underwent gel purification. In the source study's methods: Across samples, some 62 TRBV and over 11 TRBJ segments were identified and used for gene usage analysis of CDR3 amino acid clonotypes. COPE and FqMerger were used to merge the filtered high-quality paired reads into contigs. BLAST was used to align contigs to the IMGT TRBV, TRBD and TRBJ reference genes, and CDR3 was defined following IMGT. Any clonotype with a frequency above 0.1% was counted as a highly expanded clone. Repertoire diversity was measured by Shannon entropy, and V-J evenness by the Gini coefficient. Clonotypes shared by more than one individual were considered public. Using fastp at Q25 and MiXCR, TCRdb reprocessed the public reads and kept productive beta chains. Duplicate CDR3 protein sequences are folded into a single record with the most common DNA and genes. For this entry, the V and J calls and clone size follow TCRdb and not the study's own pipeline. The sample contains roughly 430,000 distinct CDR3 sequences, approximately 16% of them found a single time. About 10% of the sample comes from the top ten.

Points on this clonotype: The specificity of this receptor is unknown. No per-base quality is available; no much larger clone lies one base away.

In addition, the sample was reused for a study of T cells in Graves' hyperthyroidism and ophthalmopathy. Drawing on the second study: Stable Graves' hyperthyroidism was defined as the absence of progression to ophthalmopathy over 18 months of follow-up. Hyperthyroidism patients were newly diagnosed, with disease duration under 2 months, and aged 18 to 65 years. Exclusion was applied to patients with uncontrolled infections, other autoimmune diseases, pregnancy or lactation. Diagnoses relied on clinical symptoms, serum thyroxine and TRAb, thyroid ultrasound and orbital computed tomography. The first round of RT-PCR for the TCR CDR3 was performed with the HTBI primer set and the Qiagen OneStep RT-PCR kit. Blood samples also contained most of the expanded thyroid clonotypes (frequency above 0.001), which suggests that blood repertoires may reflect thyroid immune responses. A 13 V-J signature model separated ophthalmopathy from stable hyperthyroidism, with around 88% sensitivity and roughly 82% specificity in cross-validation and 80%/75% in testing. In validation, the model predicted progression to ophthalmopathy a median of roughly six months before onset, with roughly 70% sensitivity and almost 75% specificity. A discovery cohort of 95 to 100 patients, 43 with Graves' ophthalmopathy and 57 with stable Graves' hyperthyroidism, was used to find distinguishing TCR V-J signatures. Prospective prediction of ophthalmopathy was tested in an independent validation cohort of 18 to 20 hyperthyroidism patients and some 17 patients who later progressed to ophthalmopathy. The roughly 100 discovery patients were divided at random into training and test sets in a 7:3 ratio. Thyroid tissue and blood T-cell repertoires from more than 5 Graves' hyperthyroidism patients were also compared in the study. After blood sampling, hyperthyroidism patients were treated with methimazole at a starting dose of 30 mg daily, and ophthalmopathy patients were treated with high-dose intravenous methylprednisolone. The libraries were constructed in a second round of multiplex PCR and then size-selected and purified. Paired-end sequencing of the libraries was performed with 100 bp reads on an Illumina HiSeq2000. SOAPnuke was used to process the raw data, with reads discarded if the reads contained adapters or uncalled bases, had a mean Phred below 15, or lacked an exact constant-primer or identifier match. High-quality paired reads were merged with COPE v1.2.5, and unique nucleotide sequences were defined as clonotypes. MiTCR v1.1 was used to align clonotypes to the IMGT TRBV, TRBD and TRBJ reference segments. The analysis was restricted to V-J combinations with a frequency above 0.0001, which together covered about 99% of the repertoires. A TCS score was defined as the ratio of F50 (clonal expansion) to E x V (chaos), with BLOSUM62-based TCRdist applied between CDR3 peptides within each V-J. Welch's t-statistics and random forest reduced roughly 530 V-J features to fewer than 15, which were used in a naive Bayes classifier (R e1071). Sample size was not statistically predetermined, and investigators were not blinded to group allocation. The paper reports TCR Vbeta CDR3 sequencing of some 140 peripheral blood samples: 43 ophthalmopathy, 75 to 80 hyperthyroidism and approximately 17 progressor patients.

This TCR came from a woman in her twenties or thirties with Graves disease. Donor details come from another sample of the same person, matched by shared clones. The sample here was peripheral blood mononuclear cells (PBMCs), taken at new diagnosis, from a patient treated with antithyroid drugs.

The CDR3 in this case is CSARDRGAGGRNEQFF. The sequenced DNA: TGCAGTGCTAGAGATCGGGGAGCGGGAGGTCGGAATGAGCAGTTCTTC. Here the chain combines TRBV20-1 and TRBJ2-1; 9 bases in the junction line up with TRBD2. The CDR3 numbers 16 residues from cysteine through phenylalanine. Only CDR3 DNA remains: 48 bases, in frame from the first base. V ends up 0 bases short and J 7 bases short, with an unmatched junction base count of 10. The germline V gene (reference sequence) specifies DFQATT as CDR1 and SNEGSKA as CDR2.